Listed here is a single T cell receptor beta chain. Its antigen remains unknown. Focal radiation with ipilimumab CTLA-4 blockade was given to patients with chemo-refractory metastatic non-small-cell lung cancer. The sample belongs to a study of radiotherapy plus CTLA-4 blockade in lung cancer. Study context: Among patients, over 15% showed objective responses, and 30% to 35% had disease control. Study-wide points: Reportedly, early blood T cell clone dynamics best predicted response, with interferon-beta.

CDR1 is LNHDA and CDR2 is SQIVND in the germline V gene (reference sequence). This CDR3 is built from 14 residues. The germline V and J ends were trimmed by 3 bases and 4 bases, with 12 bases remaining between them. Clones were read by immunoSEQ multiplex PCR, and TCRdb kept only the in-frame ones, dropping some. The profile shows 24,000 or so clones, around 70% of them singletons. The sequences come from peripheral blood, collected from a patient treated with radiotherapy plus ipilimumab. This sequence originates from a human donor with non-small cell lung cancer who had stable disease on radiotherapy plus ipilimumab. This chain joins TRBV19 and TRBJ1-1, with D perhaps matching TRBD1 (6 bases). The chain's CDR3 is CASSIGGETTEAFF. For the CDR3, the DNA is TGTGCCAGTAGTATCGGGGGCGAGACCACTGAAGCTTTCTTT. Combining the CDR3 with reference TRBV19 and TRBJ1-1 gives the whole variable domain DGGITQSPKYLFRKEGQNVTLSCEQNLNHDAMYWYRQDPGQGLRLIYYSQIVNDFQKGDIAEGYSVSREKKESFPLTVTSAQKNPTAFYLCASSIGGETTEAFFGQGTRLTVV.